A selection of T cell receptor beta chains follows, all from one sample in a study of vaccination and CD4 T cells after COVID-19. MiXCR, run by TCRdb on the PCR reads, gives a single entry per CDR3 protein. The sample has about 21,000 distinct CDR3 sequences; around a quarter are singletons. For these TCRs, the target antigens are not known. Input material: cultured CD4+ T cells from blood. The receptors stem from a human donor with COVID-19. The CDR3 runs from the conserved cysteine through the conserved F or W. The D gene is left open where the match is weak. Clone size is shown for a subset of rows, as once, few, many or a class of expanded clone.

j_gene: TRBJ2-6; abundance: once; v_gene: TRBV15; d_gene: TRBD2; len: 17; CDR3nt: TGTGCCACCAGCAGAGTAGCGGGTTCCCCTGGGGCCAACGTCCTGACTTTC; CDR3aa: CATSRVAGSPGANVLTF
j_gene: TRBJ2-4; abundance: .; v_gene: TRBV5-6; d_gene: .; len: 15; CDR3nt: TGTGCCAGCAGCTTGGGGGGGGCGGCCAAAAACATTCAGTACTTC; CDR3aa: CASSLGGAAKNIQYF
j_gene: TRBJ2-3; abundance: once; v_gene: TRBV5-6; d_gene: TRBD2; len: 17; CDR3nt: TGTGCCAGCAGCTCCCAGCTAGCGGGGACAGACACAGATACGCAGTATTTT; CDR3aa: CASSSQLAGTDTDTQYF
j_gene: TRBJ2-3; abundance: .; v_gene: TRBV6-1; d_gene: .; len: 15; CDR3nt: TGTGCCAGCAGTAAACGAGGGAGCGGCACAGATACGCAGTATTTT; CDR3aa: CASSKRGSGTDTQYF
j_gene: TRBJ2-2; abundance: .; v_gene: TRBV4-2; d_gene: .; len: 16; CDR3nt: TGTGCCAGCAGCCGATCTCGCTCCGCGAACACCGGGGAGCTGTTTTTT; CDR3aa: CASSRSRSANTGELFF
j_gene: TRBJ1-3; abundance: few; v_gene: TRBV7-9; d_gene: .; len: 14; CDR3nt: TGTGCCAGCAGCCCCGGACTCTCTGGAAACACCATATATTTT; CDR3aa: CASSPGLSGNTIYF
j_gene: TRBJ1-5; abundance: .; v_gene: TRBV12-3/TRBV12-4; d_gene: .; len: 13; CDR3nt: TGTGCCAGCAGTTTGGGGATCAATCAGCCCCAGCATTTT; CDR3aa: CASSLGINQPQHF
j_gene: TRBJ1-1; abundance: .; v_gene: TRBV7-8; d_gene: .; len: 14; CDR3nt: TGTGCCAGCAGCTTAGACAGGTCAAGAGCTGAAGCTTTCTTT; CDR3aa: CASSLDRSRAEAFF
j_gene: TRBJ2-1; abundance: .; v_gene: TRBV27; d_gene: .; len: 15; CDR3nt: TGTGCCAGCAGTTTATCGGTGGCCGCCCGTAATGAGCAGTTCTTC; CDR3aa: CASSLSVAARNEQFF
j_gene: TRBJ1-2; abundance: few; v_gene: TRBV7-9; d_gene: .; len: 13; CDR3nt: TGTGCCAGCAGCTTAGCATCTGATGGAGGCTACACCTTC; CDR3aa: CASSLASDGGYTF
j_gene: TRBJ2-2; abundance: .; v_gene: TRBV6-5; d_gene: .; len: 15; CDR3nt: TGTGCCAGCAGTTACGTGGGGGCGAGAACCGGGGAGCTGTTTTTT; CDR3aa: CASSYVGARTGELFF
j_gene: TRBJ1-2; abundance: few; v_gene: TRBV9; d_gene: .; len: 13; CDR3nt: TGTGCCAGCAGCGTAGTTCACGGCTATGGCTACACCTTC; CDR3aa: CASSVVHGYGYTF
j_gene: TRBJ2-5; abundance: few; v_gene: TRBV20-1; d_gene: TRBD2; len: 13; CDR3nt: TGCAGTGCTAGATGGACTAGCGGAGAGACCCAGTACTTC; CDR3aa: CSARWTSGETQYF
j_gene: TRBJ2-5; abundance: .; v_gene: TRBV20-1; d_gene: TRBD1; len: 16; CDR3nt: TGCAGTGCTAGACCCGGGACAGGGGGATTTTACGAGACCCAGTACTTC; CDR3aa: CSARPGTGGFYETQYF
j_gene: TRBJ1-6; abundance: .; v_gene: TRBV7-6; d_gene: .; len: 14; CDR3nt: TGTGCCAGCAGCCCGCGGACAGATAATTCACCCCTCCACTTT; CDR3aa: CASSPRTDNSPLHF
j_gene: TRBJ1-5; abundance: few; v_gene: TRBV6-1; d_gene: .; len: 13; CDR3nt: TGTGCCAGCATGGGGGGGGTGGGACAGCCCCAGCATTTT; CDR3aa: CASMGGVGQPQHF
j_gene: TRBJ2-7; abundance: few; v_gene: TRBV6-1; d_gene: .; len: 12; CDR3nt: TGTGCCAGCAACGACTGGTCCTACGAGCAGTACTTC; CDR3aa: CASNDWSYEQYF
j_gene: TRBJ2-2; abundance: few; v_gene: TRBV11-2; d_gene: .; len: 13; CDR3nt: TGTGCCAGCAGCTTACTAGTCGCCGGGGAGCTGTTTTTT; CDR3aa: CASSLLVAGELFF
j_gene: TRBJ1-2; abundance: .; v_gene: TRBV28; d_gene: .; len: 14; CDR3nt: TGTGCCAGCACCTCGGGCGTAGGGGTCCTTGGCTACACCTTC; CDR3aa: CASTSGVGVLGYTF
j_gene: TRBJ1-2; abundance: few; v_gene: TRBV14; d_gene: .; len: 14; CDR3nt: TGTGCCAGCAGCCCTACTTCCCAACTCTATGGCTACACCTTC; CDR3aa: CASSPTSQLYGYTF
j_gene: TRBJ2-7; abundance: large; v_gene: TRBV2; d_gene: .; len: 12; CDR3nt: TGTGCCAGCAGTGGGGACGGATACGAGCAGTACTTC; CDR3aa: CASSGDGYEQYF
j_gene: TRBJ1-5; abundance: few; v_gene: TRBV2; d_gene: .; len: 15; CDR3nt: TGTGCCAGCAGACGTTGGGAGGAAAGCAATCAGCCCCAGCATTTT; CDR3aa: CASRRWEESNQPQHF
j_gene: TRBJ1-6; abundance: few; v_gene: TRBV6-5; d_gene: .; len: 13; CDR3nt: TGTGCCAGCAGTTACGTCTCGAATTCACCCCTCCACTTT; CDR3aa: CASSYVSNSPLHF
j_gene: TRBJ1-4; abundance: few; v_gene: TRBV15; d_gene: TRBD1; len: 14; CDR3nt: TGTGCCACCAACTCACAGGGGGCGGGTGAAAAACTGTTTTTT; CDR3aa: CATNSQGAGEKLFF
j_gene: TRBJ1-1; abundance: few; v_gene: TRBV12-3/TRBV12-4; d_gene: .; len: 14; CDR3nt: TGTGCCAGCAGTTTAGCGCTCTGGAACACTGAAGCTTTCTTT; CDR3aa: CASSLALWNTEAFF
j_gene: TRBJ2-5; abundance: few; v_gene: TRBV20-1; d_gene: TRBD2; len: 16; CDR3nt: TGCAGTGCTACGCCGACTCTAGCGGGGGGGCGGGAGACCCAGTACTTC; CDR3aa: CSATPTLAGGRETQYF
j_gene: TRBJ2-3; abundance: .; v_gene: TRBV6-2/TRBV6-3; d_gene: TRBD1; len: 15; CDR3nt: TGTGCCAGCAGTTCCGTAGGGGGCGTTATGGATACGCAGTATTTT; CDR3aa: CASSSVGGVMDTQYF
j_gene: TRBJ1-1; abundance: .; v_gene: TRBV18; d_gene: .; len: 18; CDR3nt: TGTGCCAGCTCAGCCCACCCCCTCCAGGGTATTATGAACACTGAAGCTTTCTTT; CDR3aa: CASSAHPLQGIMNTEAFF
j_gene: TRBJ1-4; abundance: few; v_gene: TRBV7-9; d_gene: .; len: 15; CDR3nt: TGTGCCAGCAGTCCCGATGGGGCAACTAATGAAAAACTGTTTTTT; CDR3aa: CASSPDGATNEKLFF
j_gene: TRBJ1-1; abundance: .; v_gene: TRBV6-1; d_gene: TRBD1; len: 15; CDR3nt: TGTGCCAGCAGACAGGGGCGGCTGGGGGACACTGAAGCTTTCTTT; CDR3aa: CASRQGRLGDTEAFF
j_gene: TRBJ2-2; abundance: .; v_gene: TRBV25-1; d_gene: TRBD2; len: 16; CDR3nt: TGTGCCAGCAGTGCTCGGATGACTAGCGGGGCCGGGGAGCTGTTTTTT; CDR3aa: CASSARMTSGAGELFF
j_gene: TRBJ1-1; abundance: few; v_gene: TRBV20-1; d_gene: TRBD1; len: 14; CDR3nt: TGCAGTGCTAGAGGAGGGGGCAGGGATACTGAAGCTTTCTTT; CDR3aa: CSARGGGRDTEAFF
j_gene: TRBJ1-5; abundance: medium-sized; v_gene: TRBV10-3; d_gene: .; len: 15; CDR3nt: TGTGCCATCAGTGAAAGCAGGAAGGTACAACAGCCCCAGCATTTT; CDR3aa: CAISESRKVQQPQHF
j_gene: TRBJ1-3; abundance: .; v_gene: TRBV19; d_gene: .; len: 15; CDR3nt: TGTGCCAGTCGCGAACGGTTAAGCTCTGGAAACACCATATATTTT; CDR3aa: CASRERLSSGNTIYF
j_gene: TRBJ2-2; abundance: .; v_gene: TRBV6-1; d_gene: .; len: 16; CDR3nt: TGTGCCAGCCAAGTCGGGGGTCGGAGAAACACCGGGGAGCTGTTTTTT; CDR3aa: CASQVGGRRNTGELFF
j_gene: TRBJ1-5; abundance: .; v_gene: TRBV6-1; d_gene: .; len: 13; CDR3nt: TGTGCCAGCAGTACTGCAGGGGTGCAGCCCCAGCATTTT; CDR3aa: CASSTAGVQPQHF
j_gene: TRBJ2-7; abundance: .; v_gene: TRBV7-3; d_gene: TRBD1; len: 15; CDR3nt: TGTGCCAGCAGCCCTGGACAGGGAAACAACTACGAGCAGTACTTC; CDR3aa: CASSPGQGNNYEQYF
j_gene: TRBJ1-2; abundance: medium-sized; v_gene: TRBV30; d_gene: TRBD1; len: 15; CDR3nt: TGTGCCTGGAGCCGGGGACAGCTGATAAACTATGGCTACACCTTC; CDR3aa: CAWSRGQLINYGYTF
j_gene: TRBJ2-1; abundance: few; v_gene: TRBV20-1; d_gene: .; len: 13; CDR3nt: TGCAGTGCTTTTGGACCCGGCGAGAATGAGCAGTTCTTC; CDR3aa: CSAFGPGENEQFF
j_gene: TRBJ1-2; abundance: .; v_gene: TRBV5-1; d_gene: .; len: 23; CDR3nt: .; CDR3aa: CASTNQTSMYLCASSFEIYGYTF
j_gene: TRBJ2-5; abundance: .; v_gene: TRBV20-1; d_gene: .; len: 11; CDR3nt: TGCAGTGCTAGAGATCAGAAGACCCAGTACTTC; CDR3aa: CSARDQKTQYF
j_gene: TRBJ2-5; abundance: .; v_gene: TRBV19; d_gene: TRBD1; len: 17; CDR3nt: TGTGCCAGTAGTGAAGGACAGGGGGCGGTTTTGCGAGAGGCCCAGTACTTC; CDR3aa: CASSEGQGAVLREAQYF